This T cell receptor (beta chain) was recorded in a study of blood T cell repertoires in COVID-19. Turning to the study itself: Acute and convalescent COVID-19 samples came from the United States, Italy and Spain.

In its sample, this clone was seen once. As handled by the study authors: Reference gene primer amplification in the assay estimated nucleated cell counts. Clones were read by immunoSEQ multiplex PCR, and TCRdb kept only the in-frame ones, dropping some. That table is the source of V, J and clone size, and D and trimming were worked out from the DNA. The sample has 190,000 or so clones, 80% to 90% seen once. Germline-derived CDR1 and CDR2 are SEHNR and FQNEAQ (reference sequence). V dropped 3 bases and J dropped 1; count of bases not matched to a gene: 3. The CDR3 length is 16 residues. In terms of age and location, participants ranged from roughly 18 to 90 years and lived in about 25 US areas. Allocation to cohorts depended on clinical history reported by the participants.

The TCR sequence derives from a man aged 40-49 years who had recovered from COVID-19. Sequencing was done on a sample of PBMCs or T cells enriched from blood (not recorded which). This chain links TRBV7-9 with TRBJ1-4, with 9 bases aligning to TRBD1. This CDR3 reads CASSFTGGVTNEKLFF. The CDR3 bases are TGTGCCAGCAGCTTTACAGGGGGCGTAACTAATGAAAAACTGTTTTTT. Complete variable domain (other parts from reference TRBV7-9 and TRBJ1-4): DTGVSQNPRHKITKRGQNVTFRCDPISEHNRLYWYRQTLGQGPEFLTYFQNEAQLEKSRLLSDRFSAERPKGSFSTLEIQRTEQGDSAMYLCASSFTGGVTNEKLFFGSGTQLSVL.